The clone carrying this TCR beta chain was seen only a few times. The antigen remains unidentified. The CDR3 is made up of 15 amino acids. The junction had 10 bases not matched to a gene; V was cut back by 4 bases and J by 8 bases. Germline V CDR1 and CDR2: SGHDN, FVKESK. Primers: 60 Vbeta forward and 13 Jbeta reverse. Authors' processing steps: About 83 million unique TCR beta chains, roughly 10 million shared, were counted in a later analysis. Data came from immunoSEQ multiplex PCR; TCRdb stores just in-frame clones and leaves some out. From that table come the V and J calls and clone size; the DNA was used to work out D and trimming. The table includes 150,000 or so clones, 70% to 80% detected once. This specimen comes from a study of cytomegalovirus exposure and HLA in healthy donors. The overall study: A preliminary data release comprised 80 million to 95 million unique TCRs obtained from HLA-typed donors.

Notes on the study in general: Rare sequences made up most TCRs, while some public TCRs were found in many donors. A later analysis found common viral pathogens apparently linked to several of the most significant clusters.

Sequenced: PBMCs. The V call is TRBV14, the J call TRBJ1-4, with TRBD1 matching over 7 bases. The clonotype originates from a woman aged 55-69 years in good health and CMV-seropositive. The CDR3 protein is CASSPTDRVYEKLFF. The CDR3 DNA reads as TGTGCCAGCAGCCCCACTGACAGGGTCTACGAAAAACTGTTTTTT. Complete variable domain (other parts from reference TRBV14 and TRBJ1-4): EAGVTQFPSHSVIEKGQTVTLRCDPISGHDNLYWYRRVMGKEIKFLLHFVKESKQDESGMPNNRFLAERTGGTYSTLKVQPAELEDSGVYFCASSPTDRVYEKLFFGSGTQLSVL.